What follows are 28 T cell receptor beta chains derived from one specimen sequenced in a study of radiation and T cells in renal cell carcinoma. Specified time point: blood 4 weeks post-SBRT, at nephrectomy. Treatment meaning: 15 Gy SBRT to primary tumor, nephrectomy 4 weeks later. This table comes from immunoSEQ multiplex PCR, and its TCRdb copy is limited to in-frame clones, with some not included. The sample has roughly 160,000 clones; about 87% are singletons. The input for sequencing was blood, taken from a patient whose treatment included radiotherapy and nephrectomy. The receptors shown here come from a woman between 50 and 59 years old with renal cell carcinoma.

CDR3 sequence (DNA): TGCGCCAGCAGCCATGGACAGGGGAGGTTCTACGAGCAGTACTTC. Protein: CASSHGQGRFYEQYF. The chain is built from TRBV4-1 and TRBJ2-7, with TRBD1 matching 9 bases. CDR3 size: 15 residues. Germline values: CDR1 MGHRA, CDR2 YSYEKL. With 3 bases clipped from V and 3 bases from J, the junction kept 6 bases outside the gene matches.

This clone was observed a few times. The V call is TRBV21-1, the J call TRBJ2-1. TRBV21-1 is a documented pseudogene. The CDR3 contains 17 residues. CDR3 sequence: CASSKGRCCSAGNEQFF. The CDR3 DNA reads as TGTGCCAGCAGCAAAGGCCGCTGTTGTAGTGCTGGGAATGAGCAGTTCTTC.

The chain uses TRBV21-1 and TRBJ1-6; the D segment call TRBD1 is taken from the table without a DNA check. TRBV21-1 is an annotated pseudogene. This CDR3 has 12 amino acids. The CDR3 coding sequence is TGTGCCAGCAGCAACAGGGCTTCACCCCTCCACTTT. Residues: CASSNRASPLHF.

The chain recombines TRBV19 with TRBJ1-6; D perhaps matches TRBD1 (6 bases). This CDR3 region has 14 residues. Germline CDR1 reads LNHDA; CDR2 reads SQIVND (reference sequence). V lost 5 bases and J 6 bases, leaving 11 bases between the germline ends. The CDR3 reads CASSGGQPNSPLHF. The CDR3 DNA reads TGTGCCAGTAGTGGGGGACAACCTAATTCACCCCTCCACTTT.

The rearrangement joins TRBV29-1 to TRBJ2-2; D is undetermined. Germline values: CDR1 SQVTM, CDR2 ANQGSEA. This CDR3 is built from 14 residues. The V end lost 5 bases, the J end lost 3 bases, and 13 bases lay between the germline ends. The DNA of the CDR3 is TGCAGCGTTAGGGATCGGCTGGACACCGGGGAGCTGTTTTTT. Translating gives CSVRDRLDTGELFF.

A word on this clone: Germline and junction disagree at one end, which may indicate a read error. The J gene is TRBJ2-5, the V gene TRBV7-7; 8 nucleotides match TRBD2. Germline CDR1 is SSHAT and CDR2 is FNYEAQ (reference sequence). The CDR3 length is 17 residues. As DNA, the CDR3 is TGTGCTAGCAGCTTAGGGCCCACGGGACTAGAGCAAGAGACCCAGTACTTC. This codes for CASSLGPTGLEQETQYF.

In DNA form, the CDR3 reads TGTGCCAGCAGCTTAGTCGCAGGGGCGAGCAATCAGCCCCAGCATTTT. Translated, it gives CASSLVAGASNQPQHF. The V gene is TRBV7-2, the J gene TRBJ1-5; D is possibly TRBD1 (6 bases). The germline V gene has CDR1 SGHTA and CDR2 FQGNSA. V was clipped by 1 base and J by 1 base, with 11 bases between them. This CDR3 has 16 amino acids.

The chain recombines TRBV4-2 with TRBJ1-1, with D possibly TRBD1 on 6 matching bases. The V end was cut by 1 base, the J end by 1 base, with 16 bases between. The germline V gene has CDR1 LGHNA and CDR2 YNFKEQ. CDR3 size: 17 residues. CDR3 DNA: TGTGCCAGCAGCCAAGCAGTCCAGGGGCCTAGGAACACTGAAGCTTTCTTT. Translated, it gives CASSQAVQGPRNTEAFF.

The CDR3: CASSIDPRPYNEQFF. The CDR3 nucleotides read TGTGCCAGTAGTATAGATCCCAGGCCCTACAATGAGCAGTTCTTC. J is TRBJ2-1 and V is TRBV19; D is undetermined. The ends were cut back, 0 bases at V and 2 bases at J, with 8 bases in the middle. From germline, CDR1 is LNHDA and CDR2 SQIVND (reference sequence). This CDR3 contains 15 residues.

The chain recombines TRBV5-1 with TRBJ2-5, with 9 bases matching TRBD2. This CDR3 has 18 amino acids. Trimming removed 2 bases from V and 2 bases from J; junction bases left unmatched: 13. Germline-derived CDR1 and CDR2 are SGHRS and YFSETQ. This CDR3 reads CASSLRANSGGPQETQYF. For the CDR3, the DNA is TGCGCCAGCAGCTTAAGAGCTAATAGCGGGGGACCTCAAGAGACCCAGTACTTC.

This rearrangement joins TRBV7-2 to TRBJ2-3; TRBD2 agrees at 12 bases. The CDR3 runs to 19 residues. The V gene end was trimmed by 5 bases and the J gene end by 0 bases; junction bases not matched to a gene: 12. Germline loops: CDR1 SGHTA, CDR2 FQGNSA. Here the CDR3 DNA reads TGTGCCAGCAGCCAGCAAGGACTAGCGGGGACGTGGAGCACAGATACGCAGTATTTT. This codes for CASSQQGLAGTWSTDTQYF. The variable domain in full, completed from reference TRBV7-2 and TRBJ2-3, reads GAGVSQSPSNKVTEKGKDVELRCDPISGHTALYWYRQSLGQGLEFLIYFQGNSAPDKSGLPSDRFSAERTGGSVSTLTIQRTQQEDSAVYLCASSQQGLAGTWSTDTQYFGPGTRLTVL.

To note about this clone: One junction end does not reproduce the germline sequence, and a read error may be involved. The chain's CDR3 is CSVGGGGGSNRPQHF. CDR3 coding DNA: TGCAGCGTTGGAGGTGGAGGGGGGAGCAATCGGCCCCAGCATTTT. V and J are TRBV29-1 and TRBJ1-5, with a possible D match to TRBD1 (6 bases). Germline CDR1 is SQVTM and CDR2 is ANQGSEA. This CDR3 is built from 15 residues.

This clone has just a few counts. This sequence joins TRBV19 and TRBJ1-2; D remains unclear. This CDR3 contains 14 residues. Germline CDR1 is LNHDA and CDR2 is SQIVND (reference sequence). Trimming left V 3 bases short and J 2 bases short, with 10 bases between. CDR3 DNA sequence: TGTGCCAGTAGTATGACCCCCCCCAACTATGGCTACACCTTC. Its protein is CASSMTPPNYGYTF.

V gene TRBV30 combines with J gene TRBJ2-7, with 10 bases lining up with TRBD2. In germline, CDR1 is GTSNPN, CDR2 SVGIG (reference sequence). The CDR3 covers 18 residues. V was clipped by 0 bases and J by 0 bases; unmatched bases: 11. The CDR3, as DNA: TGTGCCTGGAGTGTAGCGGCTAGCGGGGGCCCCAGCTCCTACGAGCAGTACTTC. Its translation: CAWSVAASGGPSSYEQYF.

V usage is TRBV14 and J usage is TRBJ2-4; D not resolved. CDR1 and CDR2 from the germline V gene are SGHDN and FVKESK. Trimming took off 0 bases at V and 0 bases at J, with 6 bases between the two ends. The CDR3 extends over 15 amino acids. CDR3 in amino acids: CASSQDLGAKNIQYF. The CDR3 DNA reads as TGTGCCAGCAGCCAAGATTTAGGAGCCAAAAACATTCAGTACTTC.

V and J are TRBV9 and TRBJ1-5; D is unclear. V was clipped by 1 base and J by 3 bases, with 8 bases between them. The CDR3 spans 14 residues. Germline lookup yields CDR1 SGDLS and CDR2 YYNGEE. The CDR3 spells CASSVFPVNQPQHF. The CDR3 DNA reads as TGTGCCAGCAGCGTATTCCCAGTCAATCAGCCCCAGCATTTT.

The chain is built from TRBV19 and TRBJ1-1; 9 bases map to TRBD1. Germline values: CDR1 LNHDA, CDR2 SQIVND (reference sequence). The CDR3 length is 14 residues. The junction had 8 bases not matched to a gene; V was cut back by 6 bases and J by 6 bases. CDR3 loop: CASRTRDREPEAFF. CDR3 nucleotides: TGTGCCAGTAGGACCCGGGACAGGGAGCCTGAAGCTTTCTTT.

The chain has TRBV5-1 and TRBJ2-2, with a tentative D call TRBD1 (6 bases). Germline CDR1 SGHRS, CDR2 YFSETQ. V lost 3 bases and J 4 bases, leaving 13 bases between the germline ends. The CDR3 runs 15 residues. CDR3: CASSSGDRGTGELFF. CDR3 coding DNA: TGCGCCAGCAGCTCAGGGGATAGGGGCACCGGGGAGCTGTTTTTT.

The rearrangement joins TRBV5-1 to TRBJ1-4; no clear D gene. This CDR3 is 14 amino acids long. V lost 0 bases and J lost 6, with 9 bases in between. Per germline, CDR1 SGHRS and CDR2 YFSETQ. The CDR3: CASSLVPQDEKLFF. The CDR3 bases are TGCGCCAGCAGCTTGGTCCCGCAAGATGAAAAACTGTTTTTT.

CDR3 amino acids: CASSLLGAYSNQPQHF. As DNA, the CDR3 is TGTGCCAGCAGCTTACTAGGGGCCTATAGCAATCAGCCCCAGCATTTT. V gene TRBV7-8 combines with J gene TRBJ1-5, with D perhaps matching TRBD1 (5 bases). The CDR3 covers 16 residues. Germline V lookup: CDR1 SGHVS, CDR2 FQNEAQ. V was shortened by 2 bases and J by 0 bases, with 11 bases between the two germline ends. Based on the CDR3 plus reference TRBV7-8 and TRBJ1-5, the full variable domain is GAGVSQSPRYKVAKRGQDVALRCDPISGHVSLFWYQQALGQGPEFLTYFQNEAQLDKSGLPSDRFFAERPEGSVSTLKIQRTQQEDSAVYLCASSLLGAYSNQPQHFGDGTRLSIL.

V gene TRBV6-1 combines with J gene TRBJ1-6; 7 nucleotides match TRBD1. The length of the CDR3 is 14 residues. The V gene end was trimmed by 7 bases and the J gene end by 9 bases; junction bases not matched to a gene: 9. Germline values: CDR1 MNHNS, CDR2 SASEGT. This CDR3 is CASNLTGKLSPLHF. The CDR3 DNA is TGTGCCAGCAATTTGACAGGGAAACTTTCACCCCTCCACTTT.

The chain recombines TRBV7-9 with TRBJ2-1, with TRBD1 matching 8 bases. Germline assignment: CDR1 SEHNR and CDR2 FQNEAQ (reference sequence). The junction had 7 bases not matched to a gene; V was cut back by 5 bases and J by 4 bases. This CDR3 region has 15 residues. This chain's CDR3 is CASSRGQGPYNEQFF. The DNA for the CDR3 is TGTGCCAGCAGCCGAGGACAGGGCCCTTACAATGAGCAGTTCTTC.

The V and J genes are TRBV5-1 and TRBJ2-2; D is possibly TRBD2 (7 bases). CDR1 SGHRS and CDR2 YFSETQ come from the germline V gene. Trimming cost V 3 bases and J 4 bases, with 13 bases left between them. This CDR3 comprises 15 residues. CDR3 DNA sequence: TGCGCCAGCAGCTCCCCTAGGGGGGGCACCGGGGAGCTGTTTTTT. Its translation is CASSSPRGGTGELFF.

The chain links TRBV6-5 to TRBJ1-3; TRBD1 might be the D (6 bases). The germline CDR1 and CDR2 sequences are MNHEY and SVGAGI. The V gene lost 6 bases and the J gene lost 0 bases, with 12 bases spanning the gap. This CDR3 has 15 residues. The CDR3 protein is CASRVRGPSGNTIYF. The CDR3 DNA sequence: TGTGCCAGCAGGGTCAGGGGCCCCTCTGGAAACACCATATATTTT.

The CDR3 DNA follows: TGTGCCAGTAGTACCCGGGGCTACGAGCAGTACTTC. Translated, it gives CASSTRGYEQYF. This chain links TRBV19 with TRBJ2-7; tentative D call: TRBD2 (5 bases). Looked up from germline, CDR1 is LNHDA and CDR2 is SQIVND (reference sequence). This CDR3 contains 12 residues. Trimming pared 4 bases from V and 3 bases from J, leaving 7 bases between.

The chain recombines TRBV6-1 with TRBJ2-3; unclear D gene. Between the trimmed V and J ends, which lost 5 bases and 0 bases, there was a span of 6 bases. The CDR3 has 13 amino acids. Germline CDR1 reads MNHNS; CDR2 reads SASEGT. CDR3 coding DNA: TGTGCCAGCAGTTGGCTTAGCACAGATACGCAGTATTTT. This codes for CASSWLSTDTQYF.

The V gene is TRBV18, the J gene TRBJ1-2; tentatively, D is TRBD1 (6 bases). V lost 3 bases to trimming and J lost 4 bases, with 18 bases between them. The CDR3 contains 16 residues. CDR1 is KGHSH, CDR2 LQKENI, per germline. CDR3 protein: CASSPQLQGDSYGYTF. The CDR3 DNA sequence: TGTGCCAGCTCACCTCAACTACAGGGCGACTCCTATGGCTACACCTTC.

The chain employs TRBV7-2 and TRBJ1-1, with unresolved D. There are 14 residues in the CDR3. Germline assignment: CDR1 SGHTA and CDR2 FQGNSA. V dropped 1 base and J dropped 0 bases, with 6 bases sitting between them. In DNA, the CDR3 is TGTGCCAGCAGCTTAGTCAGGATGAACACTGAAGCTTTCTTT. This sequence encodes CASSLVRMNTEAFF. The variable domain in full, with the rest retrieved from reference TRBV7-2 and TRBJ1-1, is GAGVSQSPSNKVTEKGKDVELRCDPISGHTALYWYRQSLGQGLEFLIYFQGNSAPDKSGLPSDRFSAERTGGSVSTLTIQRTQQEDSAVYLCASSLVRMNTEAFFGQGTRLTVV.